Given below is one T cell receptor beta chain in context. Its antigen is unidentified. The same CDR3 also results from other DNA sequences found in this sample. This record comes from a study of shared clonotypes between healthy human individuals. Overall study results and limits: Non-shared clonotypes showed lower generation probabilities than clonotypes common to all four donors. Naive subsets, compared against memory subsets, generally had larger estimated richness values.

In germline, CDR1 is GTSNPN, CDR2 SVGIG (reference sequence). V gave up 3 bases and J gave up 4 bases; unmatched junction bases: 1. The CDR3 consists of 13 residues. The table came from immunoSEQ multiplex PCR; TCRdb's copy has only in-frame clones and leaves some out. This sample has 2 million to 2.5 million clones, with 85% to 95% found just once. Negatively enriched CD4+ T cells were divided by CD45RA into naive and memory. Sequenced sample: naive CD4+ T cells from PBMCs. Subset meaning: CD45RA+ positively selected. The origin of this receptor is a man between 18 and 29 years old in good health. Some clones in this sample may be carry-over from other donors' samples. The rearrangement uses TRBV30 and TRBJ1-3, with TRBD1 matching 9 bases. The CDR3 loop is CAWRQGAGNTIYF. In nucleotides, the CDR3 is TGTGCCTGGAGACAGGGGGCGGGAAACACCATATATTTT.